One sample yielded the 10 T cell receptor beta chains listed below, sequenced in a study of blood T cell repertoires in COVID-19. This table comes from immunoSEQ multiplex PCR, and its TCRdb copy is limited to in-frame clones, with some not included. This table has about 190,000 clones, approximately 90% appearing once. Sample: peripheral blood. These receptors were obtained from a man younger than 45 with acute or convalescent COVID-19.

The DNA of the CDR3 is TGTGCCAGCAGCTTAGATCCTTCACGCGGGGGAATAACCTACGAGCAGTACTTC. It yields the protein CASSLDPSRGGITYEQYF. V and J are TRBV11-2 and TRBJ2-7, with 7 bases aligning to TRBD2. J lost 2 bases, V lost 0 bases, and 13 bases had no gene match. Germline CDR1 reads SGHAT; CDR2 reads FQNNGV. The CDR3 spans 18 residues.

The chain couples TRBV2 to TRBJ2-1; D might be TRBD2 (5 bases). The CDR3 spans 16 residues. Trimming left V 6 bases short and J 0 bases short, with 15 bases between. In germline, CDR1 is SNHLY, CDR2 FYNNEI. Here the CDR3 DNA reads TGTGCCAGCAGGGTCGGACTCAGCATCTCCTACAATGAGCAGTTCTTC. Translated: CASRVGLSISYNEQFF.

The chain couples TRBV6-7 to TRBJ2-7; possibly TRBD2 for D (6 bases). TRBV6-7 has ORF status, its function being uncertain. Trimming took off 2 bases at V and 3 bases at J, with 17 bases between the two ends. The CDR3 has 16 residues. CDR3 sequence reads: CASSYPPASAYYEQYF. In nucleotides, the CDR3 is TGTGCCAGCAGTTACCCCCCGGCTAGCGCCTACTACGAGCAGTACTTC.

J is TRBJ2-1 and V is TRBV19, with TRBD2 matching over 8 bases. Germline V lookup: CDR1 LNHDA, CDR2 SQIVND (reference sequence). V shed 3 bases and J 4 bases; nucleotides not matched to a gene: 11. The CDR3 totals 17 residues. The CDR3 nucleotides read TGTGCCAGTAGTATGAGGCTCGCGGGAGGCCTATACAATGAGCAGTTCTTC. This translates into CASSMRLAGGLYNEQFF. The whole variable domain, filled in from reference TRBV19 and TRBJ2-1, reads DGGITQSPKYLFRKEGQNVTLSCEQNLNHDAMYWYRQDPGQGLRLIYYSQIVNDFQKGDIAEGYSVSREKKESFPLTVTSAQKNPTAFYLCASSMRLAGGLYNEQFFGPGTRLTVL.

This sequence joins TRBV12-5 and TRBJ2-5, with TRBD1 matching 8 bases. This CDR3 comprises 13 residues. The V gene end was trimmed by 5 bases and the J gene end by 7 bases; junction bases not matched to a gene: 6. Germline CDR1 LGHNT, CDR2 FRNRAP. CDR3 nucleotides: TGTGCTAGTGGTCCCGACAGGGGCAGGACCCAGTACTTC. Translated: CASGPDRGRTQYF.

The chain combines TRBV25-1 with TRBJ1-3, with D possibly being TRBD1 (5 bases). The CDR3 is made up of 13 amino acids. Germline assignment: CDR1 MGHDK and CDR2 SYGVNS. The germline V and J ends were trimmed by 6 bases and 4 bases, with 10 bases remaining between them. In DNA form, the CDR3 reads TGTGCCAGCAGCAGGGTGGGCGGAAACACCATATATTTT. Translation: CASSRVGGNTIYF.

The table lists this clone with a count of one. CDR3 sequence reads: CASIPLGLSYEQYF. CDR3 nucleotide sequence: TGTGCCAGCATTCCCTTGGGCCTCTCCTACGAGCAGTACTTC. The V gene is TRBV28, the J gene TRBJ2-7; D is uncertain. Trimming took off 7 bases at V and 0 bases at J, with 13 bases between the two ends. This CDR3 spans 14 amino acids. The V gene's germline CDR1 is MDHEN and CDR2 SYDVKM.

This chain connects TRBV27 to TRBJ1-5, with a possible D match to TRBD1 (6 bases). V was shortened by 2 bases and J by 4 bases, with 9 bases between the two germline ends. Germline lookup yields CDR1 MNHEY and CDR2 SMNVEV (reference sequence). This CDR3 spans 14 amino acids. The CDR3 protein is CASSLRDKNQPQHF. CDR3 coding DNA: TGTGCCAGCAGTTTAAGGGACAAAAATCAGCCCCAGCATTTT.

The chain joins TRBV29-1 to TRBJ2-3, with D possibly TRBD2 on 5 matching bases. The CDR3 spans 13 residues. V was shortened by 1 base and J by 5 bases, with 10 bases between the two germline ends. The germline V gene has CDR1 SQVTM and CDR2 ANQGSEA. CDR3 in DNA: TGCAGCGTTGAAGTCCTAGCAGGAGATACGCAGTATTTT. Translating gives CSVEVLAGDTQYF.

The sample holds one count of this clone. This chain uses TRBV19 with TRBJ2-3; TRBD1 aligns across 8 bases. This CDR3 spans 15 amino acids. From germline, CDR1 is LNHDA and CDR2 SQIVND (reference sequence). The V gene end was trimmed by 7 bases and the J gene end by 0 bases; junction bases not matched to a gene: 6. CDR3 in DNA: TGTGCCAGTAAAAAGCAGGGGGCTAGCACAGATACGCAGTATTTT. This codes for CASKKQGASTDTQYF.